One sample yielded the 12 T cell receptor beta chains listed below, sequenced in a study of cytomegalovirus exposure and HLA in healthy donors. Assay used: immunoSEQ multiplex PCR; TCRdb lists only in-frame clones, some missing. Found here are around 150,000 clones, about 90% of them singletons; the top ten hold 3%. Sequencing input: PBMCs. The receptors come from a woman aged 18 to 35 in good health and CMV-seropositive.

The V call is TRBV4-2, the J call TRBJ1-2, with 9 bases fitting TRBD1. The ends lost 1 base at V and 4 bases at J; junction bases unmatched: 10. This CDR3 region has 17 residues. Germline lookup yields CDR1 LGHNA and CDR2 YNFKEQ. CDR3 sequence reads: CASSQAVTGGVSYGYTF. CDR3 bases: TGTGCCAGCAGCCAAGCCGTTACAGGGGGCGTCAGCTATGGCTACACCTTC.

This clone was counted once. This rearrangement joins TRBV7-9 to TRBJ1-1; D not certain. Trimming left V 4 bases short and J 0 bases short, with 15 bases between. This CDR3 region has 16 residues. CDR1 SEHNR and CDR2 FQNEAQ come from the germline V gene (reference sequence). This chain's CDR3 is CASSSGRGFVNTEAFF. CDR3 DNA: TGTGCCAGCAGCTCCGGCCGGGGATTTGTGAACACTGAAGCTTTCTTT.

The chain uses TRBV29-1 and TRBJ2-7; the D is unclear. The germline V gene encodes CDR1 SQVTM and CDR2 ANQGSEA. This CDR3 comprises 13 residues. V was trimmed by 3 bases and J by 0 bases, leaving 9 bases between them. The CDR3 coding sequence is TGCAGCGTTGAGCGGATTGACTCCTACGAGCAGTACTTC. Translation: CSVERIDSYEQYF.

The table lists this clone with a count of one. The V and J genes are TRBV28 and TRBJ2-6, with TRBD1 identical over 7 bases. The V segment lost 4 bases and the J segment 2 bases; nucleotides outside the gene matches: 11. Germline V gene data show CDR1 as MDHEN and CDR2 as SYDVKM. The CDR3 totals 18 residues. CDR3: CASSSTHRGEAGANVLTF. In DNA form, the CDR3 reads TGTGCCAGCAGTTCGACACACAGGGGTGAGGCTGGGGCCAACGTCCTGACTTTC.

The chain is built from TRBV11-2 and TRBJ1-2; D is perhaps TRBD1 (6 bases). The germline CDR1 and CDR2 sequences are SGHAT and FQNNGV. This CDR3 region has 14 residues. V was pared by 5 bases and J by 4 bases, with 14 bases between. CDR3 bases: TGTGCCAGCAGCCTGCGAGACAGGACCTATGGCTACACCTTC. Protein sequence: CASSLRDRTYGYTF.

J is TRBJ2-2 and V is TRBV4-2, with D possibly matching TRBD1 (5 bases). V dropped 4 bases and J dropped 4 bases, with 16 bases sitting between them. The CDR3 length is 16 residues. The germline gives CDR1 LGHNA, CDR2 YNFKEQ. The CDR3 DNA reads as TGTGCCAGCAGCCCCCTCTTAGAGCAGGGCACCGGGGAGCTGTTTTTT. Amino acids: CASSPLLEQGTGELFF.

The chain carries TRBV7-6 and TRBJ2-2; D remains unclear. CDR3 length equals 16 residues. Germline V gives CDR1 SGHVS, CDR2 FNYEAQ. Trimming took 1 base from V and 5 from J, leaving 14 bases between them. CDR3 in DNA: TGTGCCAGCAGCTTAGGTTCGGTGCGAACGACCGGGGAGCTGTTTTTT. Amino acids: CASSLGSVRTTGELFF.

The chain is built from TRBV30 and TRBJ2-6; D is undetermined. The CDR3 covers 15 residues. Trimming took 4 bases from V and 0 from J, leaving 10 bases between them. In germline, CDR1 is GTSNPN, CDR2 SVGIG (reference sequence). The chain's CDR3 is CAWTERYSGANVLTF. As DNA, the CDR3 is TGTGCCTGGACGGAGCGCTACTCTGGGGCCAACGTCCTGACTTTC.

The V gene is TRBV2, the J gene TRBJ1-5, with unresolved D. Germline V gene sequence: CDR1 SNHLY, CDR2 FYNNEI. V was trimmed by 4 bases and J by 2 bases, leaving 9 bases between them. This CDR3 region has 14 residues. In DNA form, the CDR3 reads TGTGCCAGCAGTGTGGAAACAGGCAATCAGCCCCAGCATTTT. Translated, it gives CASSVETGNQPQHF. The entire variable domain, with the rest obtained from reference TRBV2 and TRBJ1-5, is as follows: EPEVTQTPSHQVTQMGQEVILRCVPISNHLYFYWYRQILGQKVEFLVSFYNNEISEKSEIFDDQFSVERPDGSNFTLKIRSTKLEDSAMYFCASSVETGNQPQHFGDGTRLSIL.

The chain carries TRBV15 and TRBJ2-6, with D unresolved. Germline assignment: CDR1 LNHNV and CDR2 YYDKDF (reference sequence). This CDR3 region has 15 residues. Trimming stripped 5 bases from V and 0 bases from J, with 8 bases between. CDR3 amino acids: CATSERSSGANVLTF. CDR3 nucleotides: TGTGCCACCAGCGAGAGGTCCTCTGGGGCCAACGTCCTGACTTTC.

The table lists this clone with a few counts. Other DNA sequences of this sample code for an identical CDR3. The V gene is TRBV5-1, the J gene TRBJ1-2; 8 bases map to TRBD1. This CDR3 region has 13 residues. V gave up 4 bases and J gave up 3 bases; unmatched junction bases: 2. Germline V gene data show CDR1 as SGHRS and CDR2 as YFSETQ. CDR3 amino acids: CASSLDRDYGYTF. The CDR3 DNA sequence: TGCGCCAGCAGCCTGGACAGGGACTATGGCTACACCTTC.

J is TRBJ2-1 and V is TRBV5-6, with D uncertain. V was clipped by 0 bases and J by 2 bases, with 9 bases between them. The CDR3 is made up of 15 amino acids. Per germline, CDR1 SGHDT and CDR2 YYEEEE. The CDR3 spells CASSLGQAPYNEQFF. Written as DNA, the CDR3 is TGTGCCAGCAGCTTGGGTCAGGCCCCCTACAATGAGCAGTTCTTC.